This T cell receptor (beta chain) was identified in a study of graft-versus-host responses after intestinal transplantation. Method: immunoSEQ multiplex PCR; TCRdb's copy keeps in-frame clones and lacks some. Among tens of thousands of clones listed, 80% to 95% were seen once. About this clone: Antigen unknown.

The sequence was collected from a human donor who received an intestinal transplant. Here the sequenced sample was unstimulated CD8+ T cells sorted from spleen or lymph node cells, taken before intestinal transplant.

CDR3 protein: CASSYSLNQPQHF. CDR3 nucleotide sequence: TGTGCCAGCAGTTACTCCTTGAATCAGCCCCAGCATTTT. V gene TRBV6-5 combines with J gene TRBJ1-5; the D is unclear. The V end was cut by 0 bases, the J end by 4 bases, with 4 bases between. The CDR3 has 13 amino acids. Germline V gives CDR1 MNHEY, CDR2 SVGAGI.